This T cell receptor beta chain was identified in a study of blood T cell repertoires in COVID-19. Sequencing was performed with immunoSEQ multiplex PCR; in TCRdb, only in-frame clones are kept and a portion is missing. Of some 230,000 clones listed, about 85% are singletons. The TCR originated in a woman aged 45 to 65 with COVID-19, enrolled during active disease. Sequenced input: peripheral blood.

CDR3 coding DNA: TGTGCCAGCAGCCGGGACACCCTCGGAGATACGCAGTATTTT. The encoded protein is CASSRDTLGDTQYF. The J gene is TRBJ2-3, the V gene TRBV27; possible D gene TRBD1, 6 bases. Trimming took 6 bases from V and 5 from J, leaving 15 bases between them. The germline gives CDR1 MNHEY, CDR2 SMNVEV (reference sequence). The CDR3 length is 14 residues.